The 26 T cell receptor beta chains given below trace back to one sample, sequenced in a study of blood T cell repertoires in COVID-19. Measured with immunoSEQ multiplex PCR; TCRdb has only the in-frame clones, and not every one. The repertoire includes roughly 67,000 clones, about three quarters of them detected once, and less than 25% sits in the top ten. The sequenced sample was peripheral blood. These receptors all come from a human donor in a cohort sampled during active COVID-19.

The chain combines TRBV24-1 with TRBJ2-5, with D possibly matching TRBD1 (5 bases). Germline CDR1 and CDR2: KGHDR and SFDVKD. Between the trimmed V and J ends, which lost 5 bases and 2 bases, there was a span of 8 bases. The length of the CDR3 is 13 residues. In DNA form, the CDR3 reads TGTGCCACCAGTGTAGGGGCTCAAGAGACCCAGTACTTC. Residues: CATSVGAQETQYF.

The V and J genes are TRBV9 and TRBJ1-5, with 8 nucleotides matching TRBD1. V lost 6 bases and J lost 6; bases outside the gene matches: 11. The germline V gene encodes CDR1 SGDLS and CDR2 YYNGEE. CDR3 length: 15 residues. CDR3: CASNRQGTWTQPQHF. In nucleotides, the CDR3 is TGTGCCAGCAACCGACAGGGGACGTGGACTCAGCCCCAGCATTTT.

The genes are TRBV6-4 and TRBJ1-6; D possibly corresponds to TRBD1 (5 bases). V was trimmed by 2 bases and J by 4 bases, leaving 6 bases between them. CDR1 is MRHNA, CDR2 SNTAGT, per germline. The CDR3 consists of 14 residues. As DNA, the CDR3 is TGTGCCAGCAGTGACGGGGGGTATAATTCACCCCTCCACTTT. Amino acids: CASSDGGYNSPLHF.

The rearrangement uses TRBV7-2 and TRBJ1-6, with a possible D match to TRBD1 (5 bases). Germline V gene lookup returns CDR1 SGHTA and CDR2 FQGNSA. The CDR3 sequence is 15 residues long. The V and J ends lost 1 base and 7 bases respectively, with 11 bases between them. CDR3 coding DNA: TGTGCCAGCAGCTTAGGGCGCAGGGAAAATTCACCCCTCCACTTT. This codes for CASSLGRRENSPLHF. The full variable domain, its missing parts supplied by reference TRBV7-2 and TRBJ1-6, is GAGVSQSPSNKVTEKGKDVELRCDPISGHTALYWYRQSLGQGLEFLIYFQGNSAPDKSGLPSDRFSAERTGGSVSTLTIQRTQQEDSAVYLCASSLGRRENSPLHFGNGTRLTVT.

This chain links TRBV28 with TRBJ2-3; D possibly corresponds to TRBD1 (5 bases). Trimming took off 1 base at V and 2 bases at J, with 7 bases between the two ends. Germline V gene data show CDR1 as MDHEN and CDR2 as SYDVKM. The CDR3 is 14 residues long. CDR3 protein: CASSLSGNTDTQYF. The CDR3 nucleotides read TGTGCCAGCAGTTTATCAGGGAACACAGATACGCAGTATTTT.

The chain joins TRBV13 to TRBJ2-7; 12 bases agree with TRBD2. The germline V gene has CDR1 PRHDT and CDR2 FYEKMQ (reference sequence). This CDR3 is built from 15 residues. V lost 5 bases and J lost 5; bases outside the gene matches: 7. Here the CDR3 DNA reads TGTGCCAGCAGCGGCCGACTAGCGGGAGTTGACGAGCAGTACTTC. This encodes CASSGRLAGVDEQYF.

The CDR3 DNA follows: TGTGCCAGCAGCCACGGGACAGGGCAAAATCAGCCCCAGCATTTT. Protein product: CASSHGTGQNQPQHF. The chain links TRBV28 to TRBJ1-5, with 9 bases fitting TRBD1. Unmatched junction bases numbered 7, after V lost 6 bases and J lost 4 bases. The length of the CDR3 is 15 residues. Per the germline V gene, CDR1 is MDHEN and CDR2 is SYDVKM. The full variable domain, completed using reference TRBV28 and TRBJ1-5, is DVKVTQSSRYLVKRTGEKVFLECVQDMDHENMFWYRQDPGLGLRLIYFSYDVKMKEKGDIPEGYSVSREKKERFSLILESASTNQTSMYLCASSHGTGQNQPQHFGDGTRLSIL.

V and J are TRBV15 and TRBJ1-1; TRBD1 matches at 7 bases. The CDR3 runs 13 residues. With V trimmed by 2 bases and J by 3 bases, 0 bases remained unmatched. Per the germline V gene, CDR1 is LNHNV and CDR2 is YYDKDF (reference sequence). CDR3 sequence: CATSRQGDTEAFF. Here the CDR3 DNA reads TGTGCCACCAGCAGACAGGGGGACACTGAAGCTTTCTTT. Filled out from reference TRBV15 and TRBJ1-1, the complete variable domain reads DAMVIQNPRYQVTQFGKPVTLSCSQTLNHNVMYWYQQKSSQAPKLLFHYYDKDFNNEADTPDNFQSRRPNTSFCFLDIRSPGLGDTAMYLCATSRQGDTEAFFGQGTRLTVV.

This clone was recorded at least ten times. The rearrangement uses TRBV28 and TRBJ1-5; D is unresolved. The germline V gene has CDR1 MDHEN and CDR2 SYDVKM. The V and J ends lost 6 bases and 1 base respectively, with 13 bases between them. The CDR3 spans 15 residues. The CDR3 loop is CASSLNTESNQPQHF. The CDR3 bases are TGTGCCAGCAGCCTAAATACAGAAAGCAATCAGCCCCAGCATTTT.

The rearrangement joins TRBV19 to TRBJ2-1, with 7 bases aligning to TRBD2. Per the germline V gene, CDR1 is LNHDA and CDR2 is SQIVND (reference sequence). The CDR3 totals 14 residues. V shed 5 bases and J 2 bases; nucleotides not matched to a gene: 3. The CDR3 region is CASSETSTYNEQFF. The CDR3 DNA follows: TGTGCCAGTAGTGAGACTAGCACCTACAATGAGCAGTTCTTC.

V is TRBV4-2 and J is TRBJ2-1; 14 bases match TRBD2. The CDR3 extends over 17 amino acids. Germline trimming cut 3 bases from V and 9 bases from J; bases unmatched to any gene: 10. Germline CDR1 is LGHNA and CDR2 is YNFKEQ. CDR3 nucleotides: TGTGCCAGCAGCCAGACGACTAGCGGGAGGGATGGTGGTGAGCAGTTCTTC. The encoded protein is CASSQTTSGRDGGEQFF.

The V call is TRBV5-1, the J call TRBJ2-7; 7 nucleotides line up with TRBD1. CDR1 is SGHRS, CDR2 YFSETQ, per germline. The ends lost 7 bases at V and 0 bases at J; junction bases unmatched: 4. This CDR3 contains 13 residues. The CDR3 is CASEGQNSYEQYF. CDR3 sequence (DNA): TGCGCCAGCGAGGGACAGAACTCCTACGAGCAGTACTTC.

The table lists this clone with a count of one. CDR3 in amino acids: CASSFGVAGASSSYNEQFF. DNA of the CDR3: TGTGCCAGCAGTTTTGGGGTAGCGGGGGCATCTTCCTCCTACAATGAGCAGTTCTTC. V is TRBV27 and J is TRBJ2-1; the match to TRBD2 covers 9 bases. CDR1 and CDR2 from the germline V gene are MNHEY and SMNVEV (reference sequence). The length of the CDR3 is 19 residues. V shed 3 bases, J shed 0 bases, and the junction held 12 bases outside the gene matches.

This chain connects TRBV25-1 to TRBJ2-3; 8 bases are shared with TRBD2. J lost 0 bases, V lost 4 bases, and 3 bases had no gene match. Germline V gene data show CDR1 as MGHDK and CDR2 as SYGVNS. The CDR3 runs to 15 residues. CDR3 nucleotide sequence: TGTGCCAGCAGTGCACTAGCGGAAAGCACAGATACGCAGTATTTT. Its protein is CASSALAESTDTQYF.

The chain joins TRBV5-4 to TRBJ2-5; TRBD2 is a possible D gene (5 bases). From germline, CDR1 is SGHNT and CDR2 YYREEE (reference sequence). This CDR3 contains 14 residues. V lost 5 bases and J 1 base, leaving 12 bases between the germline ends. Here the CDR3 DNA reads TGTGCCAGCAGGGCTCGAGGGCTCCAAGAGACCCAGTACTTC. Translated: CASRARGLQETQYF.

The rearrangement links TRBV2 to TRBJ1-3; maybe TRBD1 (5 bases). The CDR3 has 13 amino acids. CDR1 is SNHLY and CDR2 is FYNNEI in the germline V gene. V lost 7 bases and J lost 4, with 11 bases in between. The CDR3 DNA sequence: TGTGCCAGCACGGGACTCGGCGGAAACACCATATATTTT. It yields the protein CASTGLGGNTIYF.

This clone appeared a few times. DNA for the CDR3: TGTGCCAGCAAGTGGGAGGAGGTTAATGAAAAACTGTTTTTT. This translates into CASKWEEVNEKLFF. V usage is TRBV6-5 and J usage is TRBJ1-4; D call uncertain. Trimming pared 7 bases from V and 4 bases from J, leaving 13 bases between. CDR3 length: 14 amino acids. CDR1 and CDR2 from the germline V gene are MNHEY and SVGAGI.

The genes are TRBV19 and TRBJ1-6; a weak D match, TRBD1 (5 bases). Per germline, CDR1 LNHDA and CDR2 SQIVND (reference sequence). The CDR3 sequence is 13 residues long. Trimming removed 3 bases at V and 5 bases at J, with 5 bases between. CDR3 sequence (DNA): TGTGCCAGTAGTATCAGGGATAATTCACCCCTCCACTTT. Amino acids: CASSIRDNSPLHF.

The genes are TRBV29-1 and TRBJ2-7; D possibly corresponds to TRBD2 (5 bases). The V gene's germline CDR1 is SQVTM and CDR2 ANQGSEA. V shed 2 bases and J shed 2 bases, with 25 bases lying between them. The CDR3 is 18 residues long. CDR3 in DNA: TGCAGCGTTGAATTTGAGGGTTCTACACCTTACACCCCCTACGAGCAGTACTTC. This gives the protein CSVEFEGSTPYTPYEQYF.

CDR3 nucleotides: TGTGCCAGCTCGCATCGGGACTCCCTCTCCTACAATGAGCAGTTCTTC. Translated, it gives CASSHRDSLSYNEQFF. This chain joins TRBV18 and TRBJ2-1, with D perhaps matching TRBD2 (6 bases). The CDR3 covers 16 residues. Trimming removed 6 bases from V and 0 bases from J, with 15 bases in between. The germline V gene encodes CDR1 KGHSH and CDR2 LQKENI.

For the CDR3, the DNA is TGTGCCAGCAGCCAAGATCATAACCCTGGCCAGCCCCAGCATTTT. This translates into CASSQDHNPGQPQHF. The chain has TRBV3-1 (or the pseudogene TRBV3-2) and TRBJ1-5; no clear D gene. Germline loops: CDR1 LGHDT, CDR2 YNNKEL (reference sequence). V lost 0 bases and J 7 bases, leaving 13 bases between the germline ends. The length of the CDR3 is 15 residues.

This rearrangement joins TRBV18 to TRBJ2-7; the D gene is possibly TRBD1 (6 bases). Trimming pared 5 bases from V and 7 bases from J, leaving 15 bases between. CDR1 and CDR2 from the germline V gene are KGHSH and LQKENI. CDR3 length: 13 residues. The CDR3, as DNA: TGTGCCAGCTCAACACAGGGACATAGGGAGCAGTACTTC. Protein product: CASSTQGHREQYF.

The V gene is TRBV29-1, the J gene TRBJ1-5; 7 positions agree with TRBD1. CDR1 and CDR2 (germline): SQVTM, ANQGSEA. The junction had 4 bases not matched to a gene; V was cut back by 4 bases and J by 4 bases. This CDR3 region has 13 residues. CDR3 coding DNA: TGCAGCGTTGCGGGACAGCAGAATCAGCCCCAGCATTTT. It translates to CSVAGQQNQPQHF.

This chain uses TRBV21-1 with TRBJ2-1; the D call in the table, TRBD2, was not verified against the DNA. TRBV21-1 represents a pseudogene. There are 16 residues in the CDR3. CDR3 sequence (DNA): TGTGCCAGCAGCATGGGGGGTCTAAATTCCGACAATGAGCAGTTCTTC. Translation gives CASSMGGLNSDNEQFF.

The V gene is TRBV19, the J gene TRBJ2-1, with TRBD2 matching 8 bases. Trimming cost V 6 bases and J 3 bases; bases outside gene matches: 10. Germline values: CDR1 LNHDA, CDR2 SQIVND (reference sequence). The CDR3 runs 16 residues. The CDR3, as DNA: TGTGCCAGTAGCCCTTTAGCGGGAAGCAGCTACAATGAGCAGTTCTTC. Translation: CASSPLAGSSYNEQFF.

The chain uses TRBV2 and TRBJ2-4; no firm D call. The ends were cut back, 6 bases at V and 5 bases at J, with 8 bases in the middle. Per germline, CDR1 SNHLY and CDR2 FYNNEI. The CDR3 has 12 residues. The CDR3 nucleotides are TGTGCCAGCAGGCGAAAAGAAAACATTCAGTACTTC. Its protein product is CASRRKENIQYF. The entire variable domain, with the rest obtained from reference TRBV2 and TRBJ2-4, is as follows: EPEVTQTPSHQVTQMGQEVILRCVPISNHLYFYWYRQILGQKVEFLVSFYNNEISEKSEIFDDQFSVERPDGSNFTLKIRSTKLEDSAMYFCASRRKENIQYFGAGTRLSVL.